Following are 5 T cell receptor beta chains from one sample sequenced in a study of T cells in Graves' hyperthyroidism and ophthalmopathy (dated by TCRdb to the late 2010s). To prepare the library, multiplex PCR was applied. Sequencer: Illumina HiSeq 2000. The TCR beta CDR3 regions were amplified from the RNA transcripts. The first round of RT-PCR for the TCR CDR3 was performed with the HTBI primer set and the Qiagen OneStep RT-PCR kit. TCRdb reprocessing: public reads trimmed at Q25 with fastp, clones called with MiXCR, in-frame beta chains kept. A single entry per CDR3 protein holds the most common genes and DNA from its merged rows. The sample data list about 380,000 distinct CDR3 sequences, and less than 20% of these were observed just once. The leading ten clones occupy over 35% of the sample. Sequenced sample: blood. All receptors come from a young man with Graves' ophthalmopathy.

The V gene is TRBV30, the J gene TRBJ1-1, with a possible D match to TRBD1 (5 bases). The CDR3 is 13 amino acids. Germline CDR1 and CDR2: GTSNPN and SVGIG (reference sequence). With 7 bases removed from V and 6 bases from J, the gap between germline ends came to 18 bases. As DNA, the CDR3 is TGTGCCTTGCGGGGACGGCGAGACTCTGAAGCTTTCTTT. Protein: CALRGRRDSEAFF. Full variable domain (remainder filled in from reference TRBV30 and TRBJ1-1): SQTIHQWPATLVQPVGSPLSLECTVEGTSNPNLYWYRQAAGRGLQLLFYSVGIGQISSEVPQNLSASRPQDRQFILSSKKLLLSDSGFYLCALRGRRDSEAFFGQGTRLTVV.

This clonotype has more than one count but fewer than ten. V and J are TRBV19 and TRBJ1-2; 12 bases line up with TRBD1. Losses at the gene ends were 3 bases for V and 8 bases for J; bases not matched to a gene: 4. This CDR3 is 14 amino acids long. Germline assignment: CDR1 LNHDA and CDR2 SQIVND (reference sequence). DNA for the CDR3: TGTGCCAGTAGTATGAGGGACAGGGGGCAAGGCTACACCTTC. Its translation: CASSMRDRGQGYTF. Drawing the rest from reference TRBV19 and TRBJ1-2, the complete variable domain is DGGITQSPKYLFRKEGQNVTLSCEQNLNHDAMYWYRQDPGQGLRLIYYSQIVNDFQKGDIAEGYSVSREKKESFPLTVTSAQKNPTAFYLCASSMRDRGQGYTFGSGTRLTVV.

This clonotype occurred many times. The chain links TRBV12-3 or TRBV12-4 to TRBJ1-3; D unresolved. V was trimmed by 3 bases and J by 4 bases, leaving 4 bases between them. CDR3 size: 12 residues. This chain's CDR3 is CASSFLGNTIYF. DNA for the CDR3: TGTGCCAGCAGTTTTTTAGGAAACACCATATATTTT.

This sequence joins TRBV5-1 and TRBJ1-6; no definite D call. Trimming shortened V by 0 bases and J by 9 bases, and 10 bases separated the two germline ends. CDR3 length: 14 residues. In germline, CDR1 is SGHRS, CDR2 YFSETQ. Here the CDR3 DNA reads TGCGCCAGCAGCTTGGGCGCCCCGGGTTCACCCCTCCACTTT. As protein: CASSLGAPGSPLHF.

In its sample, this clonotype was seen many times. The chain uses TRBV24-1 and TRBJ2-2; D possibly corresponds to TRBD2 (6 bases). The germline V gene encodes CDR1 KGHDR and CDR2 SFDVKD. V lost 1 base to trimming and J lost 7 bases, with 12 bases between them. The CDR3 has 15 amino acids. The CDR3 region is CATSDLGGHGGELFF. In DNA form, the CDR3 reads TGTGCCACCAGTGATTTAGGAGGGCATGGCGGGGAGCTGTTTTTT.